The 5 T cell receptor beta chains below were found in one sample sequenced in a study of blood T cell repertoires in COVID-19. The assay was immunoSEQ multiplex PCR, and TCRdb's table has in-frame clones only and misses some. The table has about 150,000 clones, 65% to 90% seen once. Sequencing input: peripheral blood. The receptors derive from a woman aged 50 to 60 in a cohort sampled during active or convalescent COVID-19.

The gene calls are TRBV3-1 (or the pseudogene TRBV3-2) and TRBJ2-1, with a possible D match to TRBD2 (5 bases). Trimming removed 4 bases from V and 7 bases from J, with 14 bases in between. Germline CDR1 is LGHDT and CDR2 is YNNKEL (reference sequence). The CDR3 has 14 amino acids. The CDR3 bases are TGTGCCAGCAGCCCCGGGCACGGGGTTAATGAGCAGTTCTTC. Protein: CASSPGHGVNEQFF.

V and J are TRBV7-9 and TRBJ2-3; TRBD2 is a possible D gene (6 bases). The CDR3 length is 12 residues. Germline CDR1 and CDR2: SEHNR and FQNEAQ (reference sequence). V was shortened by 10 bases and J by 2 bases, with 10 bases between the two germline ends. Here the CDR3 DNA reads TGTGCCACCGCGGGGAACACAGATACGCAGTATTTT. Encoded protein: CATAGNTDTQYF.

This chain links TRBV6-6 with TRBJ1-4; D not certain. The CDR3 contains 14 residues. Germline assignment: CDR1 MNHNY and CDR2 SVGAGI (reference sequence). Trimming removed 6 bases from V and 3 bases from J, with 11 bases in between. In nucleotides, the CDR3 is TGTGCCAGCAGGGAAGGGAGGGCTAATGAAAAACTGTTTTTT. Its protein is CASREGRANEKLFF.

The rearrangement uses TRBV2 and TRBJ1-5, with TRBD1 matching over 8 bases. The CDR3 is 12 amino acids. Trimming removed 6 bases from V and 7 bases from J; junction bases left unmatched: 2. CDR1 is SNHLY, CDR2 FYNNEI, per germline. CDR3 loop: CASRAGGQPQHF. CDR3 coding DNA: TGTGCCAGCAGAGCAGGGGGCCAGCCCCAGCATTTT.

This chain links TRBV6-4 with TRBJ1-2; 8 bases are a match to TRBD1. This CDR3 contains 15 residues. The germline CDR1 and CDR2 sequences are MRHNA and SNTAGT. V lost 2 bases to trimming and J lost 8 bases; unmatched junction nucleotides: 10. The CDR3 loop reads CASSDRPNRGTGYTF. The CDR3 DNA is TGTGCCAGCAGTGACCGGCCAAACAGGGGGACCGGCTACACCTTC.